Shown below are 16 T cell receptor beta chains from a single sample sequenced in a study of post-analysis software for immune sequencing data. Study-wide results and limits: Compared with controls, patients had more of 4 or 5 TRBV segments, including TRBV5-6, TRBV5-1 and TRBV20-1.

The antigens for these receptors are not known. Tagging with unique molecular identifiers was a feature of the TCR beta cDNA libraries. TCRdb re-called the PCR reads with MiXCR, one entry per CDR3 protein. The sample includes 600,000 to 700,000 distinct CDR3 sequences, approximately 60% seen only once; the top ten take over 9%. The sample consisted of blood. The receptors derive from a girl aged 2-10 years with multiple sclerosis.

The CDR3, as DNA: TGCGCCAGCAGCCTTAGCGGGACATCGTCCTCCTACAATGAGCAGTTCTTC. This translates into CASSLSGTSSSYNEQFF. The J gene is TRBJ2-1, the V gene TRBV5-1, with 8 bases that match TRBD2. Germline V gene data show CDR1 as SGHRS and CDR2 as YFSETQ. The CDR3 has 17 amino acids. V dropped 4 bases and J dropped 0; count of bases not matched to a gene: 9.

Ten or more counts support this clonotype. The chain is built from TRBV12-3 or TRBV12-4 and TRBJ1-2, with D hard to call. This CDR3 comprises 10 residues. Trimming removed 3 bases from V and 8 bases from J, with 4 bases in between. The CDR3 nucleotides read TGTGCCAGCAGTTTGGGGGGCTACACCTTC. Translating gives CASSLGGYTF.

The V call is TRBV10-2, the J call TRBJ2-7; D not certain. Trimming left V 11 bases short and J 0 bases short, with 5 bases between. The CDR3 totals 10 residues. Germline-derived CDR1 and CDR2 are WSHSY and SAAADI. The CDR3 DNA reads as TGCGCCGGGGACTCCTACGAGCAGTACTTC. Amino acid sequence: CAGDSYEQYF.

This clonotype has more than one count but fewer than ten. The chain employs TRBV29-1 and TRBJ2-1; 8 bases agree with TRBD2. The CDR3 has 17 residues. Trimming took 2 bases from V and 5 from J; bases not matched to a gene: 14. CDR1 SQVTM and CDR2 ANQGSEA come from the germline V gene. The CDR3 loop reads CSVEHFVSAGGNNEQFF. CDR3 DNA: TGCAGCGTTGAACATTTTGTTTCGGCGGGGGGAAACAATGAGCAGTTCTTC.

Only a few counts were recorded for this clonotype. V gene TRBV7-9 combines with J gene TRBJ1-2, with 8 positions matching TRBD1. The junction had 5 bases not matched to a gene; V was cut back by 5 bases and J by 6 bases. The CDR3 runs 13 residues. From germline, CDR1 is SEHNR and CDR2 FQNEAQ (reference sequence). This CDR3 reads CASSQTGGDGYTF. The CDR3 DNA sequence: TGTGCCAGCAGCCAAACAGGGGGGGATGGCTACACCTTC.

This chain uses TRBV27 with TRBJ2-7, with 8 nucleotides matching TRBD1. Germline V gene sequence: CDR1 MNHEY, CDR2 SMNVEV (reference sequence). Trimming took 8 bases from V and 3 from J; bases not matched to a gene: 6. The CDR3 totals 13 residues. CDR3 coding DNA: TGTGCCAGCGGGGGACAGGACGGCTACGAGCAGTACTTC. Translation: CASGGQDGYEQYF.

The chain employs TRBV7-2 and TRBJ2-5; D is perhaps TRBD1 (5 bases). Trimming removed 4 bases at V and 0 bases at J, with 18 bases between. The CDR3 sequence is 17 residues long. Germline V gene sequence: CDR1 SGHTA, CDR2 FQGNSA. This chain's CDR3 is CASSSQQATFYQETQYF. The CDR3 DNA sequence: TGTGCCAGCAGCTCACAACAGGCAACCTTCTACCAAGAGACCCAGTACTTC.

The chain combines TRBV7-9 with TRBJ2-7; weak D call: TRBD1 (6 bases). Trimming pared 0 bases from V and 4 bases from J, leaving 13 bases between. The length of the CDR3 is 15 residues. Germline CDR1 is SEHNR and CDR2 is FQNEAQ (reference sequence). This chain's CDR3 is CASSLAEGDPYEQYF. The CDR3 DNA reads TGTGCCAGCAGCTTAGCCGAGGGGGATCCTTACGAGCAGTACTTC.

The gene calls are TRBV13 and TRBJ2-3; 12 bases are shared with TRBD2. The CDR3 sequence is 17 residues long. The V and J ends lost 5 bases and 3 bases, in that order; junction bases with no gene match: 9. Germline V lookup: CDR1 PRHDT, CDR2 FYEKMQ (reference sequence). CDR3 sequence: CASSPRTSGKGTDTQYF. The DNA for the CDR3 is TGTGCCAGCAGCCCCCGGACTAGCGGGAAGGGAACAGATACGCAGTATTTT.

J is TRBJ2-3 and V is TRBV10-3; D unresolved. Germline CDR1 ENHRY, CDR2 SYGVKD. The CDR3 spans 11 residues. V dropped 11 bases and J dropped 2 bases, with 8 bases sitting between them. The CDR3 DNA reads TGTGCCTACGGGTTCACAGATACGCAGTATTTT. As protein: CAYGFTDTQYF.

This chain links TRBV5-1 with TRBJ1-1; a possible D gene is TRBD1 (5 bases). Germline V lookup: CDR1 SGHRS, CDR2 YFSETQ. The CDR3 sequence is 15 residues long. Trimming left V 0 bases short and J 4 bases short, with 13 bases between. CDR3 DNA sequence: TGCGCCAGCAGCTTGGCTGTTCAGGGAGGCACTGAAGCTTTCTTT. This translates into CASSLAVQGGTEAFF.

The V call is TRBV11-2, the J call TRBJ1-1; 7 nucleotides line up with TRBD1. The CDR3 runs 16 residues. The trim removed 5 bases at V and 0 bases at J, leaving 9 bases unmatched. Germline CDR1 SGHAT, CDR2 FQNNGV. In DNA, the CDR3 is TGTGCCAGCAGCCCTAGACAGGGAGGGGTGAACACTGAAGCTTTCTTT. The encoded protein is CASSPRQGGVNTEAFF.

The chain carries TRBV4-2 and TRBJ1-2, with D unresolved. Germline lookup yields CDR1 LGHNA and CDR2 YNFKEQ. V was trimmed by 0 bases and J by 4 bases, leaving 6 bases between them. The CDR3 consists of 13 residues. In nucleotides, the CDR3 is TGTGCCAGCAGCCAAGATTTGAGCTATGGCTACACCTTC. Amino acid sequence: CASSQDLSYGYTF.

The V gene is TRBV12-3 or TRBV12-4, the J gene TRBJ2-3; 11 bases are a match to TRBD2. The ends lost 3 bases at V and 2 bases at J; junction bases unmatched: 10. CDR3 length: 18 residues. The CDR3 sequence is CASSLVLAGVGTTDTQYF. CDR3 DNA sequence: TGTGCCAGCAGTTTGGTACTAGCGGGGGTAGGGACCACAGATACGCAGTATTTT.

This chain uses TRBV20-1 with TRBJ2-5; 8 positions agree with TRBD2. With V trimmed by 5 bases and J by 1 base, 6 bases remained unmatched. CDR1 is DFQATT and CDR2 is SNEGSKA in the germline V gene (reference sequence). This CDR3 is built from 14 residues. In DNA form, the CDR3 reads TGCAGTGCTCCCCTAGCGGGTCCCCAAGAGACCCAGTACTTC. It encodes CSAPLAGPQETQYF.

This chain connects TRBV5-6 to TRBJ1-2; D remains unclear. Germline V gene lookup returns CDR1 SGHDT and CDR2 YYEEEE. The V end was cut by 7 bases, the J end by 8 bases, with 12 bases between. CDR3 length equals 11 residues. The CDR3, as DNA: TGTGCCAGCGCTATACGTGGGGGCTACACCTTC. This translates into CASAIRGGYTF.